Listed below are T cell receptor beta chains from one sample, sequenced in a study of blood T cell repertoires in COVID-19. The table came from immunoSEQ multiplex PCR; TCRdb's copy has only in-frame clones and leaves some out. The sample lists approximately 180,000 clones; more than 70% were seen once. Sequenced sample: PBMCs or T cells enriched from blood (not recorded which). These receptor sequences come from a man between 35 and 55 years old who had recovered from COVID-19. Each CDR3 is given with its conserved first and last residue. D genes are given only for firm matches. Size tells how often a clone was seen (once, few, many) or the class of an expanded clone, and some rows leave it out.

v_gene	abundance	j_gene	d_gene	CDR3nt	CDR3aa
TRBV12-3/TRBV12-4	NA	TRBJ1-1	NA	TGTGCCAGCAGTTTAATCCAGGGTCGGTCTTTCTTT	CASSLIQGRSFF
TRBV5-1	NA	TRBJ1-3	NA	TGCGCCAGCAGCCCAGAATCCACGGGAAACACCATATATTTT	CASSPESTGNTIYF
TRBV2	NA	TRBJ2-7	TRBD2	TGTGGTAGCGGGATAATCAACGAGCAGTACTTC	CGSGIINEQYF
TRBV4-2	NA	TRBJ1-3	TRBD1	TGTGCCAGCAGCCGCCGGGACAGGGGCTCTGGAAACACCATATATTTT	CASSRRDRGSGNTIYF
TRBV28	NA	TRBJ1-2	NA	TGTGCCAGCAGTTTATCAGGTGGGAACTATGGCTACACCTTC	CASSLSGGNYGYTF
TRBV7-3	NA	TRBJ2-7	TRBD1	TGTGCCAGCAGCCTGGACAGGGAAAACGAGCAGTACTTC	CASSLDRENEQYF
TRBV6-5	NA	TRBJ1-4	NA	TGTGCCATACGACAGGTCCTTAATGAAAAACTGTTTTTT	CAIRQVLNEKLFF
TRBV11-2	NA	TRBJ2-2	NA	TGTGCCAGCAGCTTTGACCGACTCGGGGGAGCCGGGGAGCTGTTTTTT	CASSFDRLGGAGELFF
TRBV5-6	NA	TRBJ1-2	NA	TGTGCCAGCAGCTTGGCCACACTAACTACTAGTGGCTACACCTTC	CASSLATLTTSGYTF
TRBV28	NA	TRBJ2-7	TRBD1	TGTGCCAGCTTTCCCGGGACAGCCTACTACGAGCAGTACTTC	CASFPGTAYYEQYF
TRBV7-6	NA	TRBJ2-7	TRBD1	TGTGCCAGCAGCCCCCGGACAGGACGGAGCTCCTACGAGCAGTACTTC	CASSPRTGRSSYEQYF
TRBV5-1	once	TRBJ1-6	NA	TGCGCCAGCAGTTCAACCGGGACACTGAATTCACCCCTCCACTTT	CASSSTGTLNSPLHF
TRBV4-1	NA	TRBJ2-1	NA	TGCGCCAGCAGCCCCCTAGGGGGTAACAATGAGCAGTTCTTC	CASSPLGGNNEQFF
TRBV28	NA	TRBJ2-2	NA	TGTGCCAGCAGTTTCGGGTACGGGGAGCTGTTTTTT	CASSFGYGELFF
TRBV9	NA	TRBJ1-1	NA	TGTGCCAGCAGCGTAGCGGCAGGTGGAAACACTGAAGCTTTCTTT	CASSVAAGGNTEAFF
TRBV9	NA	TRBJ1-1	TRBD1	TGTGCCAGCAGCGTAGATGGGACAGGGGTTCGGGCTTTCTTT	CASSVDGTGVRAFF
TRBV27	NA	TRBJ1-4	NA	TGTGCCAGCAGCTTCGCGGGGGGTAATGAAAAACTGTTTTTT	CASSFAGGNEKLFF
TRBV30	NA	TRBJ1-5	NA	TGTGCCTGGAGTATAGGGGAAAGCAATCAGCCCCAGCATTTT	CAWSIGESNQPQHF